Below are 24 T cell receptor beta chains sequenced from a single sample in a study of shared clonotypes between healthy human individuals. Libraries were prepared by immunoSEQ multiplex PCR; TCRdb keeps only in-frame clonotypes and omits some of them. The repertoire consists of about 2 million clones, with approximately 94% occurring once and the leading ten covering roughly 1%. Terminally differentiated effector memory CD45RA+ cells were excluded from the naive CD8 cells, which were CD45RO-negative and positively selected for CCR7. Sequencing input: naive CD8+ T cells sorted from blood. The source of these receptors is a man aged 18-30 years in good health.

This rearrangement joins TRBV28 to TRBJ2-3; 7 nucleotides match TRBD1. The CDR3 spans 15 residues. Trimming took 5 bases from V and 2 from J; bases not matched to a gene: 7. Germline V gene data show CDR1 as MDHEN and CDR2 as SYDVKM. CDR3: CASSTDRPDTDTQYF. The CDR3 region has the DNA TGTGCCAGCAGTACGGACAGGCCAGACACAGATACGCAGTATTTT.

The V and J genes are TRBV7-9 and TRBJ2-1, with D tentatively TRBD1 (5 bases). The ends were cut back, 0 bases at V and 13 bases at J, with 10 bases in the middle. The V gene's germline CDR1 is SEHNR and CDR2 FQNEAQ (reference sequence). The CDR3 sequence is 12 residues long. CDR3 loop: CASSLAGDIQFF. For the CDR3, the DNA is TGTGCCAGCAGCTTAGCAGGGGATATACAGTTCTTC.

This chain uses TRBV19 with TRBJ2-5; 14 nucleotides agree with TRBD2. The CDR3 extends over 16 amino acids. With V trimmed by 4 bases and J by 5 bases, 6 bases remained unmatched. From germline, CDR1 is LNHDA and CDR2 SQIVND (reference sequence). In DNA, the CDR3 is TGTGCCAGTAGTACCCGACTAGCGGGGGGGAGGGAGACCCAGTACTTC. This translates into CASSTRLAGGRETQYF.

The chain carries TRBV29-1 and TRBJ1-1; no clear D. The CDR3 covers 13 residues. Per the germline V gene, CDR1 is SQVTM and CDR2 is ANQGSEA. The germline V and J ends were trimmed by 3 bases and 3 bases, with 11 bases remaining between them. The DNA of the CDR3 is TGCAGCGTTGATGCGGGCGCTCACACTGAAGCTTTCTTT. This sequence encodes CSVDAGAHTEAFF.

The table lists this clone with a count of one. J is TRBJ2-7 and V is TRBV13; 12 nucleotides agree with TRBD2. With V trimmed by 4 bases and J by 5 bases, 9 bases remained unmatched. CDR1 and CDR2 (germline): PRHDT, FYEKMQ (reference sequence). This CDR3 spans 16 amino acids. DNA for the CDR3: TGTGCCAGCAGCTCCGGACTAGCGGGGTTCAGGGACGAGCAGTACTTC. Its protein is CASSSGLAGFRDEQYF.

This chain connects TRBV13 to TRBJ2-5; the match to TRBD2 covers 7 bases. V lost 5 bases, J lost 1 base, and 1 base stayed unmatched. CDR1 PRHDT and CDR2 FYEKMQ come from the germline V gene (reference sequence). The CDR3 has 13 residues. The CDR3 DNA sequence: TGTGCCAGCAGCGGGAGGGCCCAAGAGACCCAGTACTTC. This gives the protein CASSGRAQETQYF.

The CDR3 reads CASSSQSYQETQYF. For the CDR3, the DNA is TGTGCCAGCAGCTCCCAGAGTTACCAAGAGACCCAGTACTTC. The chain links TRBV13 to TRBJ2-5; D not certain. The V gene lost 4 bases and the J gene lost 0 bases, with 9 bases spanning the gap. The CDR3 is 14 amino acids. Germline V gene lookup returns CDR1 PRHDT and CDR2 FYEKMQ (reference sequence).

This clone occurred once. This chain joins TRBV27 and TRBJ2-6; TRBD2 is a possible D gene (5 bases). This CDR3 region has 16 residues. The germline gives CDR1 MNHEY, CDR2 SMNVEV (reference sequence). The V end was cut by 6 bases, the J end by 2 bases, with 14 bases between. This CDR3 is CASSAGAGAGANVLTF. CDR3 in DNA: TGTGCCAGCAGCGCGGGCGCTGGAGCTGGGGCCAACGTCCTGACTTTC.

The V gene is TRBV28, the J gene TRBJ2-3; the D gene is possibly TRBD2 (5 bases). Germline CDR1 MDHEN, CDR2 SYDVKM. Trimming took 3 bases from V and 2 from J, leaving 15 bases between them. The CDR3 totals 16 residues. The CDR3 region has the DNA TGTGCCAGCAGTTTTCCAGCGGAGGCAACCACAGATACGCAGTATTTT. Amino acid sequence: CASSFPAEATTDTQYF.

This clone appeared a single time. The chain joins TRBV5-6 to TRBJ2-5, with D uncertain. Trimming stripped 2 bases from V and 5 bases from J, with 13 bases between. The CDR3 has 14 amino acids. Germline V gene sequence: CDR1 SGHDT, CDR2 YYEEEE. CDR3 coding DNA: TGTGCCAGCAGCTTCGGTACGTCCCAGGAGACCCAGTACTTC. This encodes CASSFGTSQETQYF.

The chain's CDR3 is CASSETDRAHEQYF. DNA for the CDR3: TGTGCCAGCAGTGAGACAGACAGGGCCCACGAGCAGTACTTC. The V gene is TRBV6-1, the J gene TRBJ2-7, with 7 nucleotides matching TRBD1. Trimming at V came to 3 bases and at J to 5 bases, leaving 7 bases not matched to a gene. CDR1 and CDR2 (germline): MNHNS, SASEGT. The CDR3 totals 14 residues.

Note on this clone: This same CDR3 is encoded by further DNA sequences in the sample. CDR3 sequence reads: CASSYSPSGSRETQYF. The CDR3 DNA reads as TGTGCCAGCAGTTATTCGCCAAGCGGGTCGAGGGAGACCCAGTACTTC. The chain is built from TRBV6-5 and TRBJ2-5; maybe TRBD2 (6 bases). Trimming left V 3 bases short and J 5 bases short, with 19 bases between. Germline V gene sequence: CDR1 MNHEY, CDR2 SVGAGI. This CDR3 region has 16 residues.

This clone has a single count. The gene calls are TRBV19 and TRBJ1-2, with a weak D call TRBD1 (5 bases). The germline CDR1 and CDR2 sequences are LNHDA and SQIVND (reference sequence). With 9 bases removed from V and 8 bases from J, the gap between germline ends came to 16 bases. CDR3 length equals 12 residues. Here the CDR3 reads CASSGPPRGYTF. The CDR3 DNA reads TGTGCCAGCTCAGGGCCACCGCGAGGCTACACCTTC.

The rearrangement uses TRBV7-6 and TRBJ2-2, with a weak D call TRBD1 (6 bases). The CDR3 runs 16 residues. The V end lost 1 base, the J end lost 4 bases, and 13 bases lay between the germline ends. The germline CDR1 and CDR2 sequences are SGHVS and FNYEAQ. CDR3 sequence: CASSLDDGGGTGELFF. CDR3 sequence (DNA): TGTGCCAGCAGCTTAGACGATGGGGGCGGCACCGGGGAGCTGTTTTTT.

The chain uses TRBV5-1 and TRBJ2-3, with 10 positions matching TRBD2. Germline CDR1 and CDR2: SGHRS and YFSETQ. Unmatched junction bases numbered 11, after V lost 3 bases and J lost 1 base. The CDR3 is made up of 18 amino acids. Here the CDR3 reads CASSSLAGVSGGTDTQYF. CDR3 in DNA: TGCGCCAGCAGCTCCCTAGCGGGAGTAAGCGGGGGCACAGATACGCAGTATTTT.

The count of this clone is one. J is TRBJ1-5 and V is TRBV19; no definite D call. V shed 4 bases and J shed 0 bases, with 10 bases lying between them. The CDR3 length is 15 residues. Germline CDR1 and CDR2: LNHDA and SQIVND (reference sequence). DNA of the CDR3: TGTGCCAGTAGTACACCCACACGTAGCAATCAGCCCCAGCATTTT. Translation gives CASSTPTRSNQPQHF.

This chain links TRBV4-3 with TRBJ1-1; D is uncertain. The V end lost 4 bases, the J end lost 1 base, and 13 bases lay between the germline ends. Germline CDR1 reads LGHNA; CDR2 reads YSLEER. This CDR3 is 15 amino acids long. In DNA form, the CDR3 reads TGCGCCAGCAGCCCAAATTCTGACGGGAACACTGAAGCTTTCTTT. This translates into CASSPNSDGNTEAFF.

The chain couples TRBV6-5 to TRBJ2-7, with 7 bases matching TRBD1. V lost 2 bases, J lost 3 bases, and 4 bases stayed unmatched. The CDR3 consists of 14 residues. Germline-derived CDR1 and CDR2 are MNHEY and SVGAGI. The CDR3 region is CASSYGQDLYEQYF. In nucleotides, the CDR3 is TGTGCCAGCAGTTACGGACAGGACCTCTACGAGCAGTACTTC.

The rearrangement links TRBV28 to TRBJ1-5; perhaps TRBD1 as D (6 bases). V was shortened by 5 bases and J by 4 bases, with 18 bases between the two germline ends. There are 16 residues in the CDR3. Germline values: CDR1 MDHEN, CDR2 SYDVKM. CDR3 sequence (DNA): TGTGCCAGCAGTAGAATGACCGGGACACAAAATCAGCCCCAGCATTTT. Residues: CASSRMTGTQNQPQHF. The variable domain in full, with the rest retrieved from reference TRBV28 and TRBJ1-5, is DVKVTQSSRYLVKRTGEKVFLECVQDMDHENMFWYRQDPGLGLRLIYFSYDVKMKEKGDIPEGYSVSREKKERFSLILESASTNQTSMYLCASSRMTGTQNQPQHFGDGTRLSIL.

This chain joins TRBV4-3 and TRBJ1-1, with TRBD1 matching over 8 bases. The germline V gene encodes CDR1 LGHNA and CDR2 YSLEER. This CDR3 comprises 15 residues. Germline trimming cut 4 bases from V and 3 bases from J; bases unmatched to any gene: 7. The CDR3 is CASSLRTGSYTEAFF. Here the CDR3 DNA reads TGCGCCAGCAGCCTCCGGACAGGGAGCTACACTGAAGCTTTCTTT.

The CDR3 DNA is TGCAGCGTTGAGTTTTGGACTGAAGCTTTCTTT. It translates to CSVEFWTEAFF. The chain links TRBV29-1 to TRBJ1-1; D gene uncertain. Germline V gives CDR1 SQVTM, CDR2 ANQGSEA. The CDR3 spans 11 residues. Trimming stripped 3 bases from V and 5 bases from J, with 7 bases between. Combining the CDR3 with reference TRBV29-1 and TRBJ1-1 gives the whole variable domain SAVISQKPSRDICQRGTSLTIQCQVDSQVTMMFWYRQQPGQSLTLIATANQGSEATYESGFVIDKFPISRPNLTFSTLTVSNMSPEDSSIYLCSVEFWTEAFFGQGTRLTVV.

The chain employs TRBV2 and TRBJ1-2, with TRBD1 as a possible D gene (5 bases). CDR3 length equals 12 residues. The V gene's germline CDR1 is SNHLY and CDR2 FYNNEI. Trimming removed 9 bases from V and 2 bases from J, with 10 bases in between. The DNA for the CDR3 is TGTGCCAGGGGGCGGGGCAACTATGGCTACACCTTC. Its translation: CARGRGNYGYTF.

The J gene is TRBJ1-2, the V gene TRBV7-9; D remains ambiguous. V was shortened by 5 bases and J by 4 bases, with 20 bases between the two germline ends. Germline V lookup: CDR1 SEHNR, CDR2 FQNEAQ (reference sequence). The CDR3 covers 16 residues. CDR3 DNA sequence: TGTGCCAGCAGCGCCCTAAGTGCGATTCCTTTCTATGGCTACACCTTC. Translated, it gives CASSALSAIPFYGYTF.

Regarding this clone: The same CDR3 also results from other DNA sequences found in this sample. V is TRBV9 and J is TRBJ2-5, with D possibly matching TRBD2 (5 bases). Germline lookup yields CDR1 SGDLS and CDR2 YYNGEE. V lost 0 bases and J 4 bases, leaving 7 bases between the germline ends. This CDR3 spans 13 amino acids. CDR3 DNA sequence: TGTGCCAGCAGCGTAGCTCGGGGAGAGACCCAGTACTTC. This encodes CASSVARGETQYF.